This is a list of T cell receptor beta chains from one sample in a study of OX40 agonist ivuxolimab in advanced cancers. TCRdb keeps only in-frame clones here, not all; method: immunoSEQ multiplex PCR. Of roughly 60,000 clones listed, under 95% are singletons. Specimen: CD4+ or CD8+ T cells sorted from blood, collected in a trial of the OX40 agonist ivuxolimab. The source is an adult with an advanced solid tumor such as melanoma, head and neck, liver or kidney cancer. The CDR3 runs from the conserved cysteine through the conserved F or W. D genes are given only for firm matches. Rows give clone size only sometimes, using once, few, many, or a class for an expanded clone.

V: TRBV6-5; D: -; J: TRBJ2-3; size: -; DNA: TGTGCCAGCAGGGTCAGCGGGTCGACAGATACGCAGTATTTT; CDR3: CASRVSGSTDTQYF
V: TRBV29-1; D: TRBD1; J: TRBJ1-2; size: -; DNA: TGCAGCGTCCAAATCCAGGGGGGGCGCTATGGCTACACCTTC; CDR3: CSVQIQGGRYGYTF
V: TRBV27; D: -; J: TRBJ1-3; size: -; DNA: TGTCCCGAGGGGAACACCATATATTTT; CDR3: CPEGNTIYF
V: TRBV4-3; D: TRBD2; J: TRBJ2-5; size: -; DNA: TGCGCCAGCAGCCCCTCTATAACGGGAGGGCCGGTTACCCAGTACTTC; CDR3: CASSPSITGGPVTQYF
V: TRBV19; D: TRBD1; J: TRBJ2-7; size: -; DNA: TGTGCCAGTAGTGTGTCCGGGACAGGGGGTTCTTACGAGCAGTACTTC; CDR3: CASSVSGTGGSYEQYF
V: TRBV29-1; D: TRBD2; J: TRBJ2-3; size: -; DNA: TGCAGCCTCGGACTAGCGGGAAGGGGCACAGATACGCAGTATTTT; CDR3: CSLGLAGRGTDTQYF
V: TRBV10-3; D: -; J: TRBJ1-2; size: -; DNA: TGTGCCATCAGTGCCACAGGGTTGTCTGGCTACACCTTC; CDR3: CAISATGLSGYTF
V: TRBV28; D: -; J: TRBJ2-6; size: -; DNA: TGTGCCAGCAAAAAAACACAGGGCATTCGGGCTGGGGCCAACGTCCTGACTTTC; CDR3: CASKKTQGIRAGANVLTF
V: TRBV7-3; D: TRBD2; J: TRBJ2-1; size: few; DNA: TGTGCCAGCAGATCTAGCGGGAGGAATGAGCAGTTCTTC; CDR3: CASRSSGRNEQFF
V: TRBV19; D: TRBD1; J: TRBJ1-1; size: few; DNA: TGTGCCAGTAGTTCAAACAGGGGGTTCACTGAAGCTTTCTTT; CDR3: CASSSNRGFTEAFF
V: TRBV10-3; D: -; J: TRBJ1-5; size: -; DNA: TGTGCCATCAGTGATTACAGGGTAGGGCAGCCCCAGCATTTT; CDR3: CAISDYRVGQPQHF
V: TRBV5-4; D: TRBD2; J: TRBJ2-1; size: once; DNA: TGTGCCAGCAGCCCCCTAGGACTAGCGGGTAACTCCTACAATGAGCAGTTCTTC; CDR3: CASSPLGLAGNSYNEQFF
V: TRBV21-1; D: -; J: TRBJ2-5; size: -; DNA: TGTGCCAGCAGCCATCGCCAGGCGGCAGAGACCCAGTACTTC; CDR3: CASSHRQAAETQYF
V: TRBV19; D: TRBD2; J: TRBJ2-7; size: -; DNA: TGTGCCAGTCGAAAAAGCGGGAGGGCCGACTCCTACGAGCAGTACTTC; CDR3: CASRKSGRADSYEQYF
V: TRBV7-6; D: -; J: TRBJ2-5; size: -; DNA: TGTGCCAGCACCCCGACAGTTCCATCCTCGACCCAGTACTTC; CDR3: CASTPTVPSSTQYF
V: TRBV10-3; D: -; J: TRBJ2-2; size: -; DNA: TGTGCCATCAAGTCGCTAGTCAACACCGGGGAGCTGTTTTTT; CDR3: CAIKSLVNTGELFF
V: TRBV15; D: TRBD2; J: TRBJ2-7; size: -; DNA: TGTGCCACCAGCATAGTAGGGACTAGCGGGAGAAAGCAGTACTTC; CDR3: CATSIVGTSGRKQYF
V: TRBV9; D: -; J: TRBJ1-4; size: -; DNA: TGTGCCAGCAGCAGAACAGGGTATAATGAAAAACTGTTTTTT; CDR3: CASSRTGYNEKLFF
V: TRBV28; D: TRBD1; J: TRBJ2-4; size: -; DNA: TGTGCCAGCAGTCCCGGGGGACAGGGGCTAGCCAAAAACATTCAGTACTTC; CDR3: CASSPGGQGLAKNIQYF
V: TRBV11-3; D: -; J: TRBJ2-7; size: -; DNA: TGTGCCAGCAGCTTAGATTCCCGGCTGGGCTCCTACGAGCAGTACTTC; CDR3: CASSLDSRLGSYEQYF
V: TRBV10-3; D: -; J: TRBJ2-1; size: -; DNA: TGTGCCATCTCCCCCCCCGGGACTTCGCAGTTCTTC; CDR3: CAISPPGTSQFF
V: TRBV5-5; D: -; J: TRBJ1-2; size: -; DNA: TGTGCCAGCAGCATTCAGGGCCCCATCGGCTACACCTTC; CDR3: CASSIQGPIGYTF
V: TRBV5-4; D: -; J: TRBJ2-2; size: -; DNA: TGTGCCAGCAGCTTGACGGGAGCGGTCACCGGGGAGCTGTTTTTT; CDR3: CASSLTGAVTGELFF
V: TRBV28; D: TRBD1; J: TRBJ1-1; size: few; DNA: TGTGCCAGCAGTTTCTTCAGGGGGATGAACACTGAAGCTTTCTTT; CDR3: CASSFFRGMNTEAFF
V: TRBV5-1; D: -; J: TRBJ2-2; size: -; DNA: TGCGCCAGCAGCTTGGATACGGACAGCGCGAACACCGGGGAGCTGTTTTTT; CDR3: CASSLDTDSANTGELFF
V: TRBV7-2; D: -; J: TRBJ1-2; size: -; DNA: TGTGCCAGCAGCTTAAGTCTTCCGGGACCTTCCGGCTACACCTTC; CDR3: CASSLSLPGPSGYTF
V: TRBV15; D: -; J: TRBJ1-5; size: -; DNA: TGTGCCACCAGCAGGGATATAATCGGCCAGCCCCAGCATTTT; CDR3: CATSRDIIGQPQHF
V: TRBV5-1; D: -; J: TRBJ1-2; size: -; DNA: TGCGCCAGCATCTTGGGGCGGAGCAGTGTAAACTATGGCTACACCTTC; CDR3: CASILGRSSVNYGYTF
V: TRBV6-5; D: TRBD1; J: TRBJ1-2; size: -; DNA: TGTGCCAGCAGTGGGACAGGGCAGAACTATGGCTACACCTTC; CDR3: CASSGTGQNYGYTF
V: TRBV7-3; D: -; J: TRBJ2-2; size: -; DNA: TGTGCCAGCAGCTTCGGGTACGGGGAGCTGTTTTTT; CDR3: CASSFGYGELFF
V: TRBV28; D: -; J: TRBJ2-7; size: -; DNA: TGTGCCAGCGGACTTGGGGTACTCGGCGAGCAGTACTTC; CDR3: CASGLGVLGEQYF
V: TRBV7-6; D: -; J: TRBJ2-3; size: -; DNA: TGTGCCAGCAGCTTAGTGGGTGCAGGGGCAGATACGCAGTATTTT; CDR3: CASSLVGAGADTQYF
V: TRBV11-1; D: -; J: TRBJ2-3; size: -; DNA: TGTGCCAGCAGCTTAGCGGTTGGCGATACGCAGTATTTT; CDR3: CASSLAVGDTQYF
V: TRBV2; D: TRBD2; J: TRBJ2-2; size: -; DNA: TGTGCCAGCAGCGGGAGGACGAACACCGGGGAGCTGTTTTTT; CDR3: CASSGRTNTGELFF
V: TRBV27; D: -; J: TRBJ1-6; size: -; DNA: TGTGCCAGCAGTTTAGGCCCCCTCCGGTCACCCCTCCACTTT; CDR3: CASSLGPLRSPLHF
V: TRBV28; D: -; J: TRBJ2-1; size: few; DNA: TGTGCCAGCAACGTCTACAATGAGCAGTTCTTC; CDR3: CASNVYNEQFF
V: TRBV7-6; D: -; J: TRBJ2-1; size: -; DNA: TGTGCCAGCAGCTTAGGGGACCAGCAGTTCTTC; CDR3: CASSLGDQQFF
V: TRBV29-1; D: -; J: TRBJ1-2; size: -; DNA: TGCAGCGTTGCAAGGGACGGGCCTAACTATGGCTACACCTTC; CDR3: CSVARDGPNYGYTF